Listed here are 32 T cell receptor beta chains from one sample, sequenced in a study of neoadjuvant anti-PD-1 for oral cavity cancer. Sequencing was performed with immunoSEQ multiplex PCR; in TCRdb, only in-frame clones are kept and a portion is missing. In the table there are 72,000 or so clones, around 82% of which are singletons. The source was PBMCs, collected before nivolumab (anti-PD-1) treatment. Receptor source: a person between 40 and 85 years old with oral cavity squamous cell carcinoma.

The chain is built from TRBV9 and TRBJ1-2; TRBD1 matches 7 bases. CDR1 SGDLS and CDR2 YYNGEE come from the germline V gene. The CDR3 is 15 amino acids. V dropped 0 bases and J dropped 2; count of bases not matched to a gene: 4. The CDR3 nucleotides read TGTGCCAGCAGCGTAGCTACAGGGGCAAACTATGGCTACACCTTC. Its protein product is CASSVATGANYGYTF. Filled out from reference TRBV9 and TRBJ1-2, the complete variable domain reads DSGVTQTPKHLITATGQRVTLRCSPRSGDLSVYWYQQSLDQGLQFLIQYYNGEERAKGNILERFSAQQFPDLHSELNLSSLELGDSALYFCASSVATGANYGYTFGSGTRLTVV.

The chain carries TRBV19 and TRBJ2-1; the D gene is possibly TRBD2 (6 bases). The germline CDR1 and CDR2 sequences are LNHDA and SQIVND (reference sequence). The V end was cut by 1 base, the J end by 9 bases, with 13 bases between. The CDR3 runs to 14 residues. The CDR3 DNA sequence: TGTGCCAGTAGTATAGGCGGGGTGGGTATTGAGCAGTTCTTC. It encodes CASSIGGVGIEQFF.

The gene calls are TRBV5-1 and TRBJ2-2; a weak D match, TRBD2 (6 bases). The germline V gene has CDR1 SGHRS and CDR2 YFSETQ. The CDR3 is 14 amino acids. The V end lost 3 bases, the J end lost 5 bases, and 11 bases lay between the germline ends. The DNA of the CDR3 is TGCGCCAGCAGCTCGGGAGAGGAGACCGGGGAGCTGTTTTTT. Protein product: CASSSGEETGELFF.

The chain has TRBV30 and TRBJ2-6, with 11 bases matching TRBD1. J lost 0 bases, V lost 8 bases, and 6 bases had no gene match. Germline-derived CDR1 and CDR2 are GTSNPN and SVGIG (reference sequence). The CDR3 runs to 16 residues. The chain's CDR3 is CARGQGASSGANVLTF. The DNA for the CDR3 is TGTGCCCGCGGACAGGGGGCATCCTCTGGGGCCAACGTCCTGACTTTC.

This clone was seen once. The CDR3 DNA is TGTGCCAGCAACTCTTGGGGACTATACCACACCGGGGAGCTGTTTTTT. This translates into CASNSWGLYHTGELFF. The gene calls are TRBV11-2 and TRBJ2-2; 7 nucleotides agree with TRBD2. CDR1 and CDR2 (germline): SGHAT, FQNNGV. Trimming at V came to 7 bases and at J to 3 bases, leaving 11 bases not matched to a gene. CDR3 length: 16 residues. Complete variable domain (other parts from reference TRBV11-2 and TRBJ2-2): EAGVAQSPRYKIIEKRQSVAFWCNPISGHATLYWYQQILGQGPKLLIQFQNNGVVDDSQLPKDRFSAERLKGVDSTLKIQPAKLEDSAVYLCASNSWGLYHTGELFFGEGSRLTVL.

The chain employs TRBV4-2 and TRBJ1-1; 7 bases fit TRBD1. The CDR3 extends over 13 amino acids. The V gene end was trimmed by 5 bases and the J gene end by 3 bases; junction bases not matched to a gene: 3. The V gene's germline CDR1 is LGHNA and CDR2 YNFKEQ. In DNA form, the CDR3 reads TGTGCCAGCAGCGGTGACAGGGACACTGAAGCTTTCTTT. It codes for CASSGDRDTEAFF.

J is TRBJ2-1 and V is TRBV28; TRBD2 aligns across 9 bases. CDR1 is MDHEN, CDR2 SYDVKM, per germline. This CDR3 region has 14 residues. The ends lost 7 bases at V and 11 bases at J; junction bases unmatched: 12. The CDR3 DNA reads TGTGCCAGCATGCGGGCTAGCGGGATGATGCAGCAGTTCTTC. This translates into CASMRASGMMQQFF. The full variable domain, rest sourced from reference TRBV28 and TRBJ2-1, is DVKVTQSSRYLVKRTGEKVFLECVQDMDHENMFWYRQDPGLGLRLIYFSYDVKMKEKGDIPEGYSVSREKKERFSLILESASTNQTSMYLCASMRASGMMQQFFGPGTRLTVL.

The CDR3 DNA reads TGTGCCAGCAGGACCATCCCTGGGAACACTGAAGCTTTCTTT. The encoded protein is CASRTIPGNTEAFF. The chain recombines TRBV27 with TRBJ1-1; D is uncertain. This CDR3 spans 14 amino acids. The V end was cut by 6 bases, the J end by 1 base, with 12 bases between. Per germline, CDR1 MNHEY and CDR2 SMNVEV (reference sequence).

This rearrangement joins TRBV28 to TRBJ1-2, with 8 bases fitting TRBD1. J was trimmed by 3 bases and V by 4 bases; bases with no gene match: 10. The CDR3 consists of 16 residues. Germline values: CDR1 MDHEN, CDR2 SYDVKM. CDR3 DNA: TGTGCCAGCAGTTGGATCAGGACAGGGCACGACTATGGCTACACCTTC. This gives the protein CASSWIRTGHDYGYTF.

This clone occurred a few times. This chain uses TRBV27 with TRBJ1-5, with a weak D call TRBD1 (5 bases). The V end lost 0 bases, the J end lost 7 bases, and 10 bases lay between the germline ends. CDR1 is MNHEY, CDR2 SMNVEV, per germline (reference sequence). The CDR3 runs to 14 residues. The chain's CDR3 is CASSLSGVGQPQHF. DNA of the CDR3: TGTGCCAGCAGTTTATCAGGGGTCGGACAGCCCCAGCATTTT.

The V gene is TRBV5-1, the J gene TRBJ2-1; TRBD2 matches 8 bases. The V gene's germline CDR1 is SGHRS and CDR2 YFSETQ. The trim removed 7 bases at V and 4 bases at J, leaving 10 bases unmatched. This CDR3 comprises 15 residues. CDR3 in DNA: TGCGCCAGCGCCCCCTCGAGCGGGAGTTACAATGAGCAGTTCTTC. This translates into CASAPSSGSYNEQFF.

This clone appeared a single time. The chain joins TRBV5-6 to TRBJ2-7, with a weak D call TRBD1 (6 bases). V gave up 0 bases and J gave up 3 bases, with 7 bases separating them. The CDR3 is made up of 13 amino acids. Germline V lookup: CDR1 SGHDT, CDR2 YYEEEE. Here the CDR3 DNA reads TGTGCCAGCAGCTTGGGGGACAACTACGAGCAGTACTTC. Translation gives CASSLGDNYEQYF.

The genes are TRBV5-4 and TRBJ2-7; D may be TRBD2 (5 bases). With 4 bases removed from V and 2 bases from J, the gap between germline ends came to 13 bases. CDR1 and CDR2 from the germline V gene are SGHNT and YYREEE (reference sequence). The CDR3 loop spans 14 amino acids. Here the CDR3 reads CASSPDSKPYEQYF. Here the CDR3 DNA reads TGTGCCAGCAGCCCGGACTCAAAACCCTACGAGCAGTACTTC.

The rearrangement links TRBV6-5 to TRBJ2-3; no clear D. The CDR3 contains 13 residues. Per germline, CDR1 MNHEY and CDR2 SVGAGI. V was trimmed by 0 bases and J by 5 bases, leaving 6 bases between them. CDR3 residues: CASSYSRVDTQYF. CDR3 nucleotides: TGTGCCAGCAGTTACTCTAGGGTAGATACGCAGTATTTT.

V usage is TRBV7-3 and J usage is TRBJ2-1; the D gene is possibly TRBD2 (5 bases). CDR1 and CDR2 (germline): SGHTA, FQGTGA. CDR3 length equals 13 residues. V lost 0 bases and J 8 bases, leaving 8 bases between the germline ends. CDR3 DNA: TGTGCCAGCAGCTTAACCGAGGGCGATGAGCAGTTCTTC. Residues: CASSLTEGDEQFF.

V gene TRBV2 combines with J gene TRBJ2-1; D tentatively reads TRBD1 or TRBD2 (5 bases each). CDR1 and CDR2 (germline): SNHLY, FYNNEI. Trimming took off 11 bases at V and 7 bases at J, with 12 bases between the two ends. The CDR3 runs to 11 residues. Here the CDR3 DNA reads TGTGCCGGGACGGGGTGGAATGAGCAGTTCTTC. Translation gives CAGTGWNEQFF.

The J gene is TRBJ2-7, the V gene TRBV5-1; D may correspond to TRBD1 or TRBD2 (7 bases each). The germline V gene encodes CDR1 SGHRS and CDR2 YFSETQ. The CDR3 is 16 residues long. Trimming took off 4 bases at V and 2 bases at J, with 19 bases between the two ends. The CDR3 loop is CASSRGDSGIPYEQYF. The CDR3 nucleotides are TGCGCCAGCAGCCGGGGGGACAGTGGGATTCCCTACGAGCAGTACTTC. The whole variable domain, filled in from reference TRBV5-1 and TRBJ2-7, reads KAGVTQTPRYLIKTRGQQVTLSCSPISGHRSVSWYQQTPGQGLQFLFEYFSETQRNKGNFPGRFSGRQFSNSRSEMNVSTLELGDSALYLCASSRGDSGIPYEQYFGPGTRLTVT.

This rearrangement joins TRBV5-6 to TRBJ1-1; TRBD1 is a possible D gene (6 bases). Germline loops: CDR1 SGHDT, CDR2 YYEEEE. Trimming removed 4 bases at V and 1 base at J, with 20 bases between. The CDR3 is 17 amino acids. CDR3 loop: CASSARGGRRTNTEAFF. In DNA, the CDR3 is TGTGCCAGCAGCGCCCGGGGGGGGCGGAGGACGAACACTGAAGCTTTCTTT.

The rearrangement uses TRBV6-1 and TRBJ1-5, with TRBD1 as a possible D gene (5 bases). The germline CDR1 and CDR2 sequences are MNHNS and SASEGT. The CDR3 is 17 amino acids. Trimming cost V 6 bases and J 2 bases, with 20 bases left between them. For the CDR3, the DNA is TGTGCCAGCAGCGAAATATATTACAGGATACGCAATCAGCCCCAGCATTTT. Its protein is CASSEIYYRIRNQPQHF.

This sequence joins TRBV19 and TRBJ1-2, with a tentative D call TRBD1 (5 bases). The ends were cut back, 6 bases at V and 0 bases at J, with 17 bases in the middle. Germline CDR1 reads LNHDA; CDR2 reads SQIVND (reference sequence). This CDR3 is 16 amino acids long. The DNA of the CDR3 is TGTGCCAGTAGCCACCCTGCGGGGCGCACTAACTATGGCTACACCTTC. This encodes CASSHPAGRTNYGYTF.

The genes are TRBV6-5 and TRBJ2-3; D uncertain. V was trimmed by 1 base and J by 0 bases, leaving 8 bases between them. The CDR3 extends over 15 amino acids. Looked up from germline, CDR1 is MNHEY and CDR2 is SVGAGI. CDR3 protein: CASSYYTSSTDTQYF. The CDR3, as DNA: TGTGCCAGCAGTTACTACACCTCTAGCACAGATACGCAGTATTTT.

V and J are TRBV9 and TRBJ2-2; 7 bases agree with TRBD1. The ends lost 0 bases at V and 4 bases at J; junction bases unmatched: 6. Per germline, CDR1 SGDLS and CDR2 YYNGEE. The CDR3 has 16 amino acids. CDR3 DNA: TGTGCCAGCAGCGTAGGACAGGGAAGGGGCACCGGGGAGCTGTTTTTT. Translating gives CASSVGQGRGTGELFF.

The gene calls are TRBV10-3 and TRBJ1-1; maybe TRBD1 (5 bases). CDR3 length equals 12 residues. Trimming removed 8 bases at V and 10 bases at J, with 17 bases between. Germline V gives CDR1 ENHRY, CDR2 SYGVKD. The DNA for the CDR3 is TGTGCCATCTCTGAGGGGATAGGGGCAGCTTTCTTT. Amino acid sequence: CAISEGIGAAFF.

This rearrangement joins TRBV15 to TRBJ1-1; D gene unclear. Trimming removed 1 base at V and 1 base at J, with 16 bases between. Looked up from germline, CDR1 is LNHNV and CDR2 is YYDKDF (reference sequence). The CDR3 covers 17 residues. CDR3 coding DNA: TGTGCCACCAGCAGAGGAATGTTGGGCAGTAAGAACACTGAAGCTTTCTTT. Translation: CATSRGMLGSKNTEAFF.

V and J are TRBV7-9 and TRBJ1-5, with 7 bases aligning to TRBD1. The CDR3 sequence is 14 residues long. CDR1 is SEHNR, CDR2 FQNEAQ, per germline (reference sequence). V was pared by 1 base and J by 7 bases, with 4 bases of the junction left unmatched. The CDR3 region has the DNA TGTGCCAGCAGCTTAGAAGGGGGCAGCCAGCCCCAGCATTTT. Amino acids: CASSLEGGSQPQHF.

V usage is TRBV7-2 and J usage is TRBJ2-3; 7 bases agree with TRBD2. Germline trimming cut 3 bases from V and 2 bases from J; bases unmatched to any gene: 5. The CDR3 contains 15 residues. CDR1 and CDR2 from the germline V gene are SGHTA and FQGNSA. CDR3 in amino acids: CASSLAGVATDTQYF. CDR3 in DNA: TGTGCCAGCAGCTTGGCGGGGGTCGCCACAGATACGCAGTATTTT.

This chain connects TRBV7-3 to TRBJ1-1; 7 positions match TRBD1. Germline assignment: CDR1 SGHTA and CDR2 FQGTGA. The CDR3 loop spans 16 amino acids. V was pared by 0 bases and J by 8 bases, with 12 bases of the junction left unmatched. The CDR3 bases are TGTGCCAGCAGCTTAACATCGGGACAGCGAGGGTCGGAAGCTTTCTTT. Amino acids: CASSLTSGQRGSEAFF.

J is TRBJ1-1 and V is TRBV19; D not resolved. Germline CDR1 LNHDA, CDR2 SQIVND (reference sequence). The CDR3 loop spans 13 amino acids. Trimming took off 2 bases at V and 0 bases at J, with 4 bases between the two ends. The CDR3 is CASSILMNTEAFF. In nucleotides, the CDR3 is TGTGCCAGTAGTATATTGATGAACACTGAAGCTTTCTTT.

This chain uses TRBV19 with TRBJ2-7; possible D gene TRBD1, 6 bases. Germline CDR1 LNHDA, CDR2 SQIVND (reference sequence). This CDR3 is 17 amino acids long. Trimming shortened V by 5 bases and J by 0 bases, and 20 bases separated the two germline ends. The CDR3 region is CASSSPLGRGLSYEQYF. In DNA form, the CDR3 reads TGTGCCAGTAGTTCCCCGTTGGGCAGGGGCCTCTCCTACGAGCAGTACTTC. Using reference TRBV19 and TRBJ2-7 for the parts outside the CDR3, the full variable domain is DGGITQSPKYLFRKEGQNVTLSCEQNLNHDAMYWYRQDPGQGLRLIYYSQIVNDFQKGDIAEGYSVSREKKESFPLTVTSAQKNPTAFYLCASSSPLGRGLSYEQYFGPGTRLTVT.

The chain uses TRBV11-2 and TRBJ1-1; D call uncertain. Deletions cut 6 bases from V and 0 bases from J, with 11 bases between. The CDR3 covers 14 residues. From germline, CDR1 is SGHAT and CDR2 FQNNGV. The CDR3 here is CASRSTYLNTEAFF. DNA of the CDR3: TGTGCCAGCAGGTCGACATATTTGAACACTGAAGCTTTCTTT.

The rearrangement links TRBV13 to TRBJ1-1, with 7 bases identical to TRBD1. Germline assignment: CDR1 PRHDT and CDR2 FYEKMQ (reference sequence). The CDR3 loop spans 13 amino acids. Trimming took 5 bases from V and 8 from J; bases not matched to a gene: 8. CDR3: CASSISPGQEAFF. Here the CDR3 DNA reads TGTGCCAGCAGCATCTCCCCGGGACAGGAAGCTTTCTTT. The variable domain in full, with the rest retrieved from reference TRBV13 and TRBJ1-1, is AAGVIQSPRHLIKEKRETATLKCYPIPRHDTVYWYQQGPGQDPQFLISFYEKMQSDKGSIPDRFSAQQFSDYHSELNMSSLELGDSALYFCASSISPGQEAFFGQGTRLTVV.

This chain's CDR3 is CASSLSASGSYEQYF. CDR3 bases: TGTGCCAGCAGTTTATCGGCTAGCGGGAGCTACGAGCAGTACTTC. The chain carries TRBV28 and TRBJ2-7, with 10 bases lining up with TRBD2. Trimming cost V 1 base and J 3 bases; bases outside gene matches: 3. The CDR3 has 15 residues. Germline V CDR1 and CDR2: MDHEN, SYDVKM.